The source of this TCR beta chain is a study of blood T cell repertoires in COVID-19. Background on the study: From the United States, Italy and Spain came samples of acute and convalescent COVID-19. PBMCs, B-cell-depleted T cells, or T cells provided the cDNA or gDNA that made up the material.

The germline V gene has CDR1 SEHNR and CDR2 FQNEAQ (reference sequence). Trimming pared 10 bases from V and 0 bases from J, leaving 10 bases between. This CDR3 comprises 14 residues. Study processing details: Amplification with reference gene primers provided the estimates of nucleated cell counts. Only in-frame clones appear in the TCRdb table, and some are missing; sequencing was by immunoSEQ multiplex PCR. V and J calls and clone size come straight from that table; D and trimming were deduced from the DNA. In the table there are a few hundred thousand clones, around 80% of which are singletons. This rearrangement joins TRBV7-9 to TRBJ1-6; no reliable D call. The receptor comes from a man aged 25-45 years with active or convalescent COVID-19. Sequenced sample: peripheral blood. The CDR3 coding sequence is TGTGCCACCACCCCGAGCTCCTATAATTCACCCCTCCACTTT. The encoded protein is CATTPSSYNSPLHF.